This TCR beta chain appears in the sequencing data of a study of PD-L1 blockade in urothelial cancer. In the study overall: Before enrollment, 0 to 3 chemotherapy regimens had been given to patients. Samples of blood were analyzed 3 weeks (second dose) and 6 weeks after treatment start.

The authors spiked synthetic TCR analog templates into each PCR. The method was immunoSEQ multiplex PCR; TCRdb's version includes in-frame clones alone and lacks a portion of them. The data hold about 80,000 clones, with about 85% observed a single time. Findings and limits, study-wide: Blood TCR clonality below the median before treatment was a predictor of better survival.

CDR3 length: 14 amino acids. V lost 4 bases and J lost 8; bases outside the gene matches: 6. CDR1 is MDHEN and CDR2 is SYDVKM in the germline V gene. Remarks on this clone: Its antigen remains unknown.

The chain carries TRBV28 and TRBJ1-4; TRBD1 matches 8 bases. The sample in question was PBMCs, obtained around atezolizumab (anti-PD-L1) treatment. The receptor was isolated from a woman in her 70s with urothelial cancer. CDR3 region: CASSYGQGQEKLFF. The CDR3 DNA is TGTGCCAGCAGTTACGGACAGGGTCAAGAAAAACTGTTTTTT.